Below are 17 T cell receptor beta chains sequenced from a single sample in a study of shared clonotypes between healthy human individuals. Clones were sequenced by immunoSEQ multiplex PCR, and TCRdb holds only the in-frame ones, with some missing. The table includes about 490,000 clones, roughly 80% detected once. Input material: PBMCs. These receptors were collected from a woman between 35 and 50 years old in good health. Some clones in this sample may be carry-over from other donors' samples.

This clone was observed a single time. V gene TRBV5-6 combines with J gene TRBJ1-1; D perhaps matches TRBD1 (5 bases). V was cut by 4 bases and J by 6 bases, with 19 bases left in between. Looked up from germline, CDR1 is SGHDT and CDR2 is YYEEEE. This CDR3 contains 15 residues. CDR3 DNA: TGTGCCAGCAGCCTCAGGGACGTCGGTGGGCCTGAAGCTTTCTTT. Translation: CASSLRDVGGPEAFF.

The CDR3 loop is CASSPSGRRIETQYF. CDR3 nucleotide sequence: TGTGCCAGCAGTCCAAGCGGGAGACGAATAGAGACCCAGTACTTC. This chain links TRBV6-5 with TRBJ2-5, with 8 bases lining up with TRBD2. There are 15 residues in the CDR3. Unmatched junction bases numbered 9, after V lost 5 bases and J lost 4 bases. Germline CDR1 is MNHEY and CDR2 is SVGAGI.

The genes are TRBV11-2 and TRBJ1-1; 7 positions match TRBD1. CDR1 and CDR2 (germline): SGHAT, FQNNGV. V gave up 6 bases and J gave up 2 bases; unmatched junction bases: 9. The CDR3 is 15 residues long. CDR3 nucleotides: TGTGCCAGCAGACGGATTGGACAGGCTAACACTGAAGCTTTCTTT. Protein product: CASRRIGQANTEAFF.

This clone was counted a few times. Other DNA sequences of this sample code for an identical CDR3. V and J are TRBV9 and TRBJ2-2; D not resolved. Between the trimmed V and J ends, which lost 0 bases and 2 bases, there was a span of 11 bases. The CDR3 loop spans 16 amino acids. CDR1 is SGDLS, CDR2 YYNGEE, per germline. The CDR3 region has the DNA TGTGCCAGCAGCGTAGGGTCCGGTAGAAACACCGGGGAGCTGTTTTTT. Its protein product is CASSVGSGRNTGELFF.

Of note for this clone: This may be a read error: a much more frequent sequence differs by one nucleotide. The CDR3 nucleotides read TGTGCCAGTACGGACAGGCAAGATCAAGAGACCCAGTACTTC. Amino acid sequence: CASTDRQDQETQYF. The chain employs TRBV19 and TRBJ2-5, with TRBD1 identical over 7 bases. This CDR3 is built from 14 residues. Germline V lookup: CDR1 LNHDA, CDR2 SQIVND (reference sequence). With V trimmed by 7 bases and J by 2 bases, 7 bases remained unmatched.

The chain links TRBV5-4 to TRBJ2-7; 8 bases fit TRBD2. Losses at the gene ends were 3 bases for V and 2 bases for J; bases not matched to a gene: 4. The CDR3 length is 14 residues. CDR1 is SGHNT, CDR2 YYREEE, per germline (reference sequence). The CDR3 region is CASSYSGTAYEQYF. As DNA, the CDR3 is TGTGCCAGCAGCTATAGCGGGACGGCCTACGAGCAGTACTTC.

The rearrangement uses TRBV15 and TRBJ1-2, with no clear D. From germline, CDR1 is LNHNV and CDR2 YYDKDF (reference sequence). The CDR3 sequence is 15 residues long. V was pared by 0 bases and J by 8 bases, with 16 bases between. The DNA for the CDR3 is TGTGCCACCAGCAGAGATCCTGCCAGGCGGCCGGGCTACACCTTC. Amino acid sequence: CATSRDPARRPGYTF.

The rearrangement joins TRBV5-1 to TRBJ2-5; 10 positions agree with TRBD1. V shed 8 bases and J 5 bases; nucleotides not matched to a gene: 9. This CDR3 is built from 14 residues. CDR1 is SGHRS and CDR2 is YFSETQ in the germline V gene. CDR3 in DNA: TGCGCCAGTGCTCCGGCGGGACAGGGGGAGACCCAGTACTTC. It yields the protein CASAPAGQGETQYF. Looking up the rest from reference TRBV5-1 and TRBJ2-5 gives the full variable domain: KAGVTQTPRYLIKTRGQQVTLSCSPISGHRSVSWYQQTPGQGLQFLFEYFSETQRNKGNFPGRFSGRQFSNSRSEMNVSTLELGDSALYLCASAPAGQGETQYFGPGTRLLVL.

The chain uses TRBV19 and TRBJ2-1; D might be TRBD1 (6 bases). V was clipped by 4 bases and J by 2 bases, with 9 bases between them. This CDR3 is 14 amino acids long. The germline gives CDR1 LNHDA, CDR2 SQIVND (reference sequence). DNA for the CDR3: TGTGCCAGTAGTACCGGGACACCCTACAATGAGCAGTTCTTC. Its protein product is CASSTGTPYNEQFF.

V usage is TRBV30 and J usage is TRBJ2-1; D is perhaps TRBD2 (6 bases). The CDR3 length is 15 residues. Germline lookup yields CDR1 GTSNPN and CDR2 SVGIG (reference sequence). Trimming removed 3 bases from V and 0 bases from J, with 12 bases in between. CDR3 bases: TGTGCCTGGAGGCCCACTAGCAGCTCCTACAATGAGCAGTTCTTC. The encoded protein is CAWRPTSSSYNEQFF.

The rearrangement links TRBV19 to TRBJ2-1; D remains unclear. This CDR3 has 14 residues. V was trimmed by 2 bases and J by 6 bases, leaving 11 bases between them. From germline, CDR1 is LNHDA and CDR2 SQIVND (reference sequence). CDR3 loop: CASSINGPLNEQFF. The CDR3 nucleotides are TGTGCCAGTAGTATAAACGGGCCACTCAATGAGCAGTTCTTC.

The rearrangement uses TRBV30 and TRBJ2-7; D uncertain. CDR3 length: 14 amino acids. Looked up from germline, CDR1 is GTSNPN and CDR2 is SVGIG (reference sequence). Trimming removed 0 bases at V and 3 bases at J, with 12 bases between. Here the CDR3 reads CAWSVSPSHYEQYF. Here the CDR3 DNA reads TGTGCCTGGAGTGTAAGTCCATCCCACTACGAGCAGTACTTC.

This sequence joins TRBV4-2 and TRBJ2-7, with 7 bases fitting TRBD1. Germline lookup yields CDR1 LGHNA and CDR2 YNFKEQ. V shed 4 bases, J shed 4 bases, and the junction held 10 bases outside the gene matches. This CDR3 comprises 15 residues. The CDR3 region has the DNA TGTGCCAGCAGCCCCCGACAGGGAAGCTTATACGAGCAGTACTTC. Its protein is CASSPRQGSLYEQYF.

About this clone: This is likely an artifact of a read error, given a far larger clone one base away. The chain uses TRBV28 and TRBJ2-2, with D unclear. V was clipped by 6 bases and J by 1 base, with 6 bases between them. This CDR3 region has 13 residues. Germline CDR1 MDHEN, CDR2 SYDVKM. The CDR3 protein is CASRLLNTGELFF. In DNA, the CDR3 is TGTGCCAGCAGACTACTGAACACCGGGGAGCTGTTTTTT.

This clone was seen just once. The CDR3 coding sequence is TGTGCCAGCAGTTCGCCCTCCCGTCTCGGCAATCAGCCCCAGCATTTT. Translated: CASSSPSRLGNQPQHF. The rearrangement joins TRBV28 to TRBJ1-5; D unresolved. In germline, CDR1 is MDHEN, CDR2 SYDVKM. The length of the CDR3 is 16 residues. With 4 bases removed from V and 2 bases from J, the gap between germline ends came to 15 bases.

This rearrangement joins TRBV6-5 to TRBJ2-5; 13 bases are shared with TRBD2. CDR1 is MNHEY and CDR2 is SVGAGI in the germline V gene. V lost 5 bases and J lost 5; bases outside the gene matches: 5. The CDR3 consists of 15 residues. The CDR3 DNA follows: TGTGCCAGCAGTCGGACTAGCGGGAGAATGGAGACCCAGTACTTC. Translation gives CASSRTSGRMETQYF.

The rearrangement uses TRBV19 and TRBJ2-1; 7 nucleotides agree with TRBD1. Germline CDR1 and CDR2: LNHDA and SQIVND (reference sequence). The CDR3 runs to 15 residues. V was clipped by 4 bases and J by 5 bases; unmatched bases: 8. As DNA, the CDR3 is TGTGCCAGTAGTAACCGGGACAGAGCCGACAATGAGCAGTTCTTC. Protein sequence: CASSNRDRADNEQFF.